What follows are 15 T cell receptor beta chains derived from one specimen sequenced in a study of OX40 agonist ivuxolimab in advanced cancers. Method: immunoSEQ multiplex PCR; TCRdb's copy keeps in-frame clones and lacks some. This table holds tens of thousands of clones, 90% to 95% found once. The starting material was CD4+ or CD8+ T cells sorted from blood, obtained in a trial of the OX40 agonist ivuxolimab. All receptors come from an adult with an advanced solid tumor such as melanoma, head and neck, liver or kidney cancer.

V and J are TRBV7-6 and TRBJ1-1; D might be TRBD1 (5 bases). The ends were cut back, 5 bases at V and 3 bases at J, with 19 bases in the middle. CDR3 length equals 16 residues. Germline loops: CDR1 SGHVS, CDR2 FNYEAQ. The CDR3 loop is CASSRYAILRDTEAFF. The CDR3 region has the DNA TGTGCCAGCAGCCGCTACGCCATTCTCAGGGACACTGAAGCTTTCTTT.

Regarding this clone: This sample includes further DNA sequences coding for the same CDR3. The chain recombines TRBV7-9 with TRBJ1-2, with 7 bases lining up with TRBD1. Unmatched junction bases numbered 3, after V lost 5 bases and J lost 0 bases. Per the germline V gene, CDR1 is SEHNR and CDR2 is FQNEAQ (reference sequence). The CDR3 spans 14 residues. Written as DNA, the CDR3 is TGTGCCAGCAGCCCCGGGACAGCTAACTATGGCTACACCTTC. It yields the protein CASSPGTANYGYTF. Full variable domain (rest looked up from reference TRBV7-9 and TRBJ1-2): DTGVSQNPRHKITKRGQNVTFRCDPISEHNRLYWYRQTLGQGPEFLTYFQNEAQLEKSRLLSDRFSAERPKGSFSTLEIQRTEQGDSAMYLCASSPGTANYGYTFGSGTRLTVV.

The CDR3 protein is CASSQVNSGGSYEQYF. The CDR3 DNA sequence: TGCGCCAGCAGCCAAGTAAATAGCGGGGGGTCTTACGAGCAGTACTTC. The rearrangement uses TRBV4-1 and TRBJ2-7; 10 bases line up with TRBD2. CDR1 and CDR2 from the germline V gene are MGHRA and YSYEKL. This CDR3 spans 16 amino acids. V lost 1 base, J lost 4 bases, and 7 bases stayed unmatched.

Here the CDR3 DNA reads TGTGCCAGCAGCCCCCGGGTAGCGGGGGACAATGAGCAGTTCTTC. Protein product: CASSPRVAGDNEQFF. The rearrangement joins TRBV7-3 to TRBJ2-1, with 9 bases that match TRBD2. V trimming: 5 bases; J trimming: 5 bases; junction bases outside the gene matches: 7. Germline CDR1 reads SGHTA; CDR2 reads FQGTGA. This CDR3 has 15 residues. The complete variable domain, with remaining parts taken from reference TRBV7-3 and TRBJ2-1, reads GAGVSQTPSNKVTEKGKYVELRCDPISGHTALYWYRQSLGQGPEFLIYFQGTGAADDSGLPNDRFFAVRPEGSVSTLKIQRTERGDSAVYLCASSPRVAGDNEQFFGPGTRLTVL.

The rearrangement links TRBV2 to TRBJ1-2, with 7 nucleotides matching TRBD1. J gave up 4 bases and V 2 bases, and 10 bases lay outside the gene matches. The CDR3 is 16 amino acids. CDR1 is SNHLY, CDR2 FYNNEI, per germline. As DNA, the CDR3 is TGTGCCAGCAGTGAAACCCCTCACAGGGGACTCTATGGCTACACCTTC. This codes for CASSETPHRGLYGYTF. Full variable domain (missing parts from reference TRBV2 and TRBJ1-2): EPEVTQTPSHQVTQMGQEVILRCVPISNHLYFYWYRQILGQKVEFLVSFYNNEISEKSEIFDDQFSVERPDGSNFTLKIRSTKLEDSAMYFCASSETPHRGLYGYTFGSGTRLTVV.

The sample holds one count of this clone. This rearrangement joins TRBV6-1 to TRBJ1-2; TRBD1 is a possible D gene (6 bases). V was trimmed by 0 bases and J by 6 bases, leaving 14 bases between them. The CDR3 has 15 residues. Per the germline V gene, CDR1 is MNHNS and CDR2 is SASEGT. The CDR3 DNA follows: TGTGCCAGCAGTGAAGCGCGGTGGGGGGGCCATGGCTACACCTTC. This sequence encodes CASSEARWGGHGYTF.

J is TRBJ2-7 and V is TRBV19; 7 nucleotides match TRBD2. This CDR3 has 14 amino acids. The junction had 4 bases not matched to a gene; V was cut back by 5 bases and J by 0 bases. Germline CDR1 reads LNHDA; CDR2 reads SQIVND (reference sequence). The CDR3, as DNA: TGTGCCAGTAGTTCTTCGGGGGGCTCCTACGAGCAGTACTTC. This sequence encodes CASSSSGGSYEQYF.

V and J are TRBV6-1 and TRBJ1-2, with 8 bases lining up with TRBD1. Germline values: CDR1 MNHNS, CDR2 SASEGT. Germline trimming cut 9 bases from V and 0 bases from J; bases unmatched to any gene: 9. The CDR3 extends over 15 amino acids. The DNA of the CDR3 is TGTGCCAGTGGACAGGGCCCCTATGCTAACTATGGCTACACCTTC. Encoded protein: CASGQGPYANYGYTF.

The chain has TRBV27 and TRBJ1-5, with D perhaps TRBD1 (5 bases). Deletions cut 6 bases from V and 3 bases from J, with 18 bases between. Germline CDR1 reads MNHEY; CDR2 reads SMNVEV (reference sequence). The CDR3 length is 16 residues. This CDR3 reads CASSPRGWADNQPQHF. The CDR3 DNA reads as TGTGCCAGCAGCCCGAGGGGTTGGGCGGACAATCAGCCCCAGCATTTT.

The chain recombines TRBV19 with TRBJ1-1, with 12 nucleotides matching TRBD1. Germline CDR1 and CDR2: LNHDA and SQIVND (reference sequence). Germline trimming cut 4 bases from V and 4 bases from J; bases unmatched to any gene: 7. This CDR3 spans 16 amino acids. DNA of the CDR3: TGTGCCAGTAGTAATGGGGACAGGGGGCTTGGCACTGAAGCTTTCTTT. It codes for CASSNGDRGLGTEAFF.

The rearrangement joins TRBV19 to TRBJ1-2; no clear D. The CDR3 has 16 amino acids. Per germline, CDR1 LNHDA and CDR2 SQIVND (reference sequence). V was clipped by 2 bases and J by 1 base, with 14 bases between them. CDR3 loop: CASSIPTSGINYGYTF. In nucleotides, the CDR3 is TGTGCCAGTAGTATACCGACCTCCGGGATTAACTATGGCTACACCTTC.

The V call is TRBV11-2, the J call TRBJ2-3, with 10 nucleotides matching TRBD2. CDR1 is SGHAT and CDR2 is FQNNGV in the germline V gene. Trimming at V came to 1 base and at J to 3 bases, leaving 7 bases not matched to a gene. The CDR3 spans 17 residues. CDR3 coding DNA: TGTGCCAGCAGCTTAGCCTGGGCTAGCGGGAGAACAGATACGCAGTATTTT. Its translation is CASSLAWASGRTDTQYF.

The chain couples TRBV29-1 to TRBJ2-5, with D unclear. V lost 2 bases, J lost 11 bases, and 18 bases lay in between. CDR1 and CDR2 from the germline V gene are SQVTM and ANQGSEA. The CDR3 consists of 13 residues. DNA of the CDR3: TGCAGCGTTGAATACGGTGACAACTCGAAGCAGTACTTC. As protein: CSVEYGDNSKQYF.

On this clone itself: The same CDR3 also results from other DNA sequences found in this sample. The chain is built from TRBV19 and TRBJ2-7; TRBD1 is a possible D gene (6 bases). The CDR3 is 12 amino acids. Germline V lookup: CDR1 LNHDA, CDR2 SQIVND (reference sequence). The V and J ends lost 5 bases and 3 bases respectively, with 8 bases between them. The CDR3 region has the DNA TGTGCCAGTAGTCCGGACAGCTACGAGCAGTACTTC. Amino acid sequence: CASSPDSYEQYF.

The chain combines TRBV28 with TRBJ2-1; 7 bases fit TRBD2. Germline lookup yields CDR1 MDHEN and CDR2 SYDVKM. CDR3 length equals 14 residues. J gave up 4 bases and V 9 bases, and 9 bases lay outside the gene matches. The CDR3 region is CASTYGRMYNEQFF. The CDR3 DNA follows: TGTGCCAGTACCTACGGGAGGATGTACAATGAGCAGTTCTTC.